This T cell receptor (beta chain) was obtained from a study of CD8 T cells in ankylosing spondylitis. Broader study findings: Relatively scarce in peripheral blood, disease-linked clones were CD8+. One TCR beta motif, made up of roughly eight highly homologous variants, appeared characteristic of ankylosing spondylitis blood. As reported, disease-linked clones showed significant enrichment in matched ankylosing spondylitis synovial fluid.

Between the trimmed V and J ends, which lost 3 bases and 1 base, there was a span of 14 bases. There are 16 residues in the CDR3. Germline CDR1 reads MNHEY; CDR2 reads SVGAGI. Libraries for TCR beta were made by quantitative 5'-RACE with molecular barcodes. Using its own MiXCR run on the 5' RACE reads, TCRdb lists one record per CDR3 protein. The data show about 220,000 distinct CDR3 sequences, around 25% seen once. This clonotype has only one observation. Antigen specificity is unknown. The material sequenced was blood, either unsorted or a sorted T cell fraction (not recorded which). The receptor was derived from a male donor with ankylosing spondylitis or in good health (not recorded which). The chain couples TRBV6-5 to TRBJ2-3, with a possible D match to TRBD2 (6 bases). CDR3 sequence: CASSYSLGGGTDTQYF. The CDR3 coding sequence is TGTGCCAGCAGTTATTCTTTGGGAGGAGGCACAGATACGCAGTATTTT.